These T cell receptor beta chains were read from a single sample in a study of graft-versus-host responses after intestinal transplantation. These TCRs' antigens remain unknown. Using immunoSEQ multiplex PCR, the repertoire was profiled, and TCRdb retains in-frame clones only, with some absent. The data contain 100,000 or so clones, over 85% of them singletons. The material sequenced was unstimulated CD8+ T cells sorted from spleen or lymph node cells, taken before transplant. The source is a human donor who was the organ donor for an intestinal transplant. Both conserved end residues are part of each CDR3. Fields, in order: CDR3 protein, CDR3 DNA, clone size, J gene, V gene, D gene. The D gene is left open where the match is weak. Size tells how often a clone was seen (once, few, many) or the class of an expanded clone, and some rows leave it out.

CDR3aa: CASRSGTGLIYEQFF
CDR3nt: TGTGCCAGCAGGTCCGGGACAGGGTTGATTTATGAGCAGTTCTTC
abundance: NA
j_gene: TRBJ2-1
v_gene: TRBV5-4
d_gene: TRBD1

CDR3aa: CAWSNNEQFF
CDR3nt: TGTGCCTGGTCAAACAATGAGCAGTTCTTC
abundance: NA
j_gene: TRBJ2-1
v_gene: TRBV30
d_gene: NA

CDR3aa: CASSPGLAGPNLRETQYF
CDR3nt: TGTGCCAGCAGCCCGGGACTAGCGGGACCGAATCTTAGAGAGACCCAGTACTTC
abundance: NA
j_gene: TRBJ2-5
v_gene: TRBV5-4
d_gene: TRBD2

CDR3aa: CASSSGQIRTYEQYF
CDR3nt: TGTGCCAGCAGCTCTGGACAGATCAGAACCTACGAGCAGTACTTC
abundance: NA
j_gene: TRBJ2-7
v_gene: TRBV7-9
d_gene: NA

CDR3aa: CASSRLGVSTDTQYF
CDR3nt: TGTGCCAGCAGTCGCCTAGGGGTGTCCACAGATACGCAGTATTTT
abundance: NA
j_gene: TRBJ2-3
v_gene: TRBV28
d_gene: NA

CDR3aa: CSVEDTRKAFF
CDR3nt: TGCAGCGTTGAAGATACGAGAAAAGCTTTCTTT
abundance: NA
j_gene: TRBJ1-1
v_gene: TRBV29-1
d_gene: NA

CDR3aa: CASSFLGPPGTRGDTEAFF
CDR3nt: TGTGCTAGCAGCTTTCTGGGCCCCCCCGGGACCAGGGGGGACACTGAAGCTTTCTTT
abundance: NA
j_gene: TRBJ1-1
v_gene: TRBV13
d_gene: TRBD1

CDR3aa: CASSLRSFYEQYF
CDR3nt: TGTGCCAGCAGCTTGAGGAGTTTCTACGAGCAGTACTTC
abundance: NA
j_gene: TRBJ2-7
v_gene: TRBV11-2
d_gene: NA

CDR3aa: CASSPPDLKPGELFF
CDR3nt: TGTGCCAGCTCACCACCAGATCTTAAGCCCGGGGAGCTGTTTTTT
abundance: NA
j_gene: TRBJ2-2
v_gene: TRBV18
d_gene: NA

CDR3aa: CASSRRGARTEAFF
CDR3nt: TGTGCCAGCAGCCGCAGGGGCGCTAGGACTGAAGCTTTCTTT
abundance: NA
j_gene: TRBJ1-1
v_gene: TRBV5-5
d_gene: NA

CDR3aa: CASSRGQVQFF
CDR3nt: TGTGCCAGCAGTCGTGGACAGGTGCAGTTCTTC
abundance: NA
j_gene: TRBJ2-1
v_gene: TRBV6-5
d_gene: TRBD1

CDR3aa: CAITDDLAGENEQYF
CDR3nt: TGTGCCATCACGGACGATTTAGCGGGAGAAAACGAGCAGTACTTC
abundance: NA
j_gene: TRBJ2-7
v_gene: TRBV10-3
d_gene: TRBD2

CDR3aa: CASRPPTNYGYTF
CDR3nt: TGTGCCAGCAGGCCCCCTACCAACTATGGCTACACCTTC
abundance: NA
j_gene: TRBJ1-2
v_gene: TRBV13
d_gene: NA

CDR3aa: CASMKTTHQETQYF
CDR3nt: TGTGCCAGCATGAAGACTACTCATCAAGAGACCCAGTACTTC
abundance: NA
j_gene: TRBJ2-5
v_gene: TRBV25-1
d_gene: NA

CDR3aa: CASSLASGGATGELFF
CDR3nt: TGTGCCAGCAGCTTGGCGAGCGGGGGGGCCACCGGGGAGCTGTTTTTT
abundance: NA
j_gene: TRBJ2-2
v_gene: TRBV5-4
d_gene: TRBD2

CDR3aa: CASSLEPGLNTGELFF
CDR3nt: TGCGCCAGCAGCCTAGAACCGGGACTGAACACCGGGGAGCTGTTTTTT
abundance: NA
j_gene: TRBJ2-2
v_gene: TRBV4-1
d_gene: NA

CDR3aa: CASSLAGSGGPDGYTF
CDR3nt: TGTGCCAGCAGCTTAGCGGGGTCAGGGGGACCGGATGGCTACACCTTC
abundance: once
j_gene: TRBJ1-2
v_gene: TRBV7-2
d_gene: TRBD1

CDR3aa: CASSGGVTYEQYF
CDR3nt: TGTGCCAGCAGCGGGGGAGTCACCTACGAGCAGTACTTC
abundance: NA
j_gene: TRBJ2-7
v_gene: TRBV9
d_gene: NA

CDR3aa: CASSPTSGPNYEQYF
CDR3nt: TGTGCCAGCAGCCCTACTAGCGGGCCCAACTACGAGCAGTACTTC
abundance: NA
j_gene: TRBJ2-7
v_gene: TRBV7-9
d_gene: TRBD2

CDR3aa: CASSYLGAIKTEAFF
CDR3nt: TGTGCCAGCAGTTACTTGGGGGCAATTAAGACTGAAGCTTTCTTT
abundance: NA
j_gene: TRBJ1-1
v_gene: TRBV6-5
d_gene: NA

CDR3aa: CASTRVGGNYGYTF
CDR3nt: TGTGCCAGCACGCGGGTCGGGGGGAATTATGGCTACACCTTC
abundance: NA
j_gene: TRBJ1-2
v_gene: TRBV7-9
d_gene: NA

CDR3aa: CASSQGLAGETQYF
CDR3nt: TGTGCCAGCAGCCAAGGACTAGCCGGAGAGACCCAGTACTTC
abundance: NA
j_gene: TRBJ2-5
v_gene: TRBV13
d_gene: TRBD2

CDR3aa: CASTPGEEILRGYTF
CDR3nt: TGCGCCAGCACCCCCGGGGAGGAGATATTACGTGGCTACACCTTC
abundance: NA
j_gene: TRBJ1-2
v_gene: TRBV5-1
d_gene: NA

CDR3aa: CASSVDLAGVTGELFF
CDR3nt: TGTGCCAGCAGCGTAGATCTAGCGGGAGTCACCGGGGAGCTGTTTTTT
abundance: NA
j_gene: TRBJ2-2
v_gene: TRBV9
d_gene: TRBD2

CDR3aa: CASSPDTGGPDTQYF
CDR3nt: TGTGCCAGCTCACCAGACACAGGGGGCCCAGATACGCAGTATTTT
abundance: NA
j_gene: TRBJ2-3
v_gene: TRBV18
d_gene: TRBD1

CDR3aa: CASSYGTGGDEQYF
CDR3nt: TGCGCCAGCAGCTATGGGACAGGGGGCGACGAGCAGTACTTC
abundance: NA
j_gene: TRBJ2-7
v_gene: TRBV4-1
d_gene: TRBD1

CDR3aa: CASSLAGTAYEQYF
CDR3nt: TGTGCCAGCAGTTTAGCAGGAACCGCCTACGAGCAGTACTTC
abundance: NA
j_gene: TRBJ2-7
v_gene: TRBV27
d_gene: NA

CDR3aa: CASSGGTTPYNEQFF
CDR3nt: TGTGCCAGCAGTGGCGGGACTACCCCCTACAATGAGCAGTTCTTC
abundance: NA
j_gene: TRBJ2-1
v_gene: TRBV6-1
d_gene: TRBD2

CDR3aa: CASSFGLAGGPMFF
CDR3nt: TGTGCCAGCAGTTTTGGACTAGCGGGGGGGCCGATGTTTTTT
abundance: NA
j_gene: TRBJ2-2
v_gene: TRBV6-5
d_gene: TRBD2

CDR3aa: CASRKMTDRAKNIQYF
CDR3nt: TGTGCCAGCAGAAAGATGACTGATCGAGCCAAAAACATTCAGTACTTC
abundance: NA
j_gene: TRBJ2-4
v_gene: TRBV2
d_gene: NA

CDR3aa: CASSQDPGGLDEQYF
CDR3nt: TGCGCCAGCAGCCAAGATCCAGGGGGTTTGGACGAGCAGTACTTC
abundance: NA
j_gene: TRBJ2-7
v_gene: TRBV4-1
d_gene: TRBD1

CDR3aa: CASSWGLAGSVSYNEQFF
CDR3nt: TGTGCCAGCAGCTGGGGACTAGCGGGATCGGTATCCTACAATGAGCAGTTCTTC
abundance: once
j_gene: TRBJ2-1
v_gene: TRBV7-9
d_gene: TRBD2

CDR3aa: CASSYSGEGGQEQYF
CDR3nt: TGTGCCAGCAGTTACTCCGGGGAGGGGGGGCAGGAGCAGTACTTC
abundance: NA
j_gene: TRBJ2-7
v_gene: TRBV6-5
d_gene: NA

CDR3aa: CASSDPGLSSYEQYF
CDR3nt: TGTGCCAGTAGTGACCCGGGTCTCAGCTCCTACGAGCAGTACTTC
abundance: NA
j_gene: TRBJ2-7
v_gene: TRBV19
d_gene: NA

CDR3aa: CASSSGASNTGELFF
CDR3nt: TGTGCCAGCAGCTCCGGAGCTTCGAACACCGGGGAGCTGTTTTTT
abundance: NA
j_gene: TRBJ2-2
v_gene: TRBV7-6
d_gene: NA

CDR3aa: CASSPPRGTYEQYF
CDR3nt: TGTGCCAGCTCACCTCCCCGGGGAACCTACGAGCAGTACTTC
abundance: NA
j_gene: TRBJ2-7
v_gene: TRBV18
d_gene: NA

CDR3aa: CASAPVGGGASDTQYF
CDR3nt: TGCGCCAGCGCCCCCGTGGGCGGGGGGGCCTCAGATACGCAGTATTTT
abundance: NA
j_gene: TRBJ2-3
v_gene: TRBV4-1
d_gene: TRBD2

CDR3aa: CASSYSIQGAGGYTF
CDR3nt: TGTGCCAGCAGTTACTCAATCCAGGGGGCGGGGGGCTACACCTTC
abundance: NA
j_gene: TRBJ1-2
v_gene: TRBV6-5
d_gene: TRBD1

CDR3aa: CASSIGFAENQPQHF
CDR3nt: TGTGCCAGTAGTATAGGTTTTGCGGAAAATCAGCCCCAGCATTTT
abundance: NA
j_gene: TRBJ1-5
v_gene: TRBV19
d_gene: NA

CDR3aa: CASSPPGQGAHEQYF
CDR3nt: TGTGCCAGCAGCCCTCCGGGACAGGGGGCTCACGAGCAGTACTTC
abundance: NA
j_gene: TRBJ2-7
v_gene: TRBV7-8
d_gene: TRBD1

CDR3aa: CASSPQDSDLLQPQHF
CDR3nt: TGTGCCAGCAGCCCCCAGGACAGCGACTTACTTCAGCCCCAGCATTTT
abundance: NA
j_gene: TRBJ1-5
v_gene: TRBV27
d_gene: NA

CDR3aa: CASSLSGQGGPREQYF
CDR3nt: TGTGCCAGCAGTTTATCAGGACAGGGAGGGCCTCGGGAGCAGTACTTC
abundance: NA
j_gene: TRBJ2-7
v_gene: TRBV27
d_gene: NA

CDR3aa: CASSPASGRIYEQYF
CDR3nt: TGTGCCAGCAGCCCCGCTAGCGGGAGAATCTACGAGCAGTACTTC
abundance: NA
j_gene: TRBJ2-7
v_gene: TRBV4-2
d_gene: TRBD2

CDR3aa: CASSHQAGLAGEGEQFF
CDR3nt: TGCGCCAGCAGCCATCAGGCCGGACTAGCGGGAGAGGGTGAGCAGTTCTTC
abundance: NA
j_gene: TRBJ2-1
v_gene: TRBV4-3
d_gene: TRBD2

CDR3aa: CASSFGDTQYF
CDR3nt: TGTGCCAGCAGTTTCGGGGATACGCAGTATTTT
abundance: NA
j_gene: TRBJ2-3
v_gene: TRBV27
d_gene: NA

CDR3aa: CASMGRGPNEQFF
CDR3nt: TGTGCCAGCATGGGCAGGGGGCCTAATGAGCAGTTCTTC
abundance: NA
j_gene: TRBJ2-1
v_gene: TRBV2
d_gene: TRBD1

CDR3aa: CASSLGLAGEETQYF
CDR3nt: TGTGCCAGCAGTTTGGGACTAGCGGGGGAAGAGACCCAGTACTTC
abundance: NA
j_gene: TRBJ2-5
v_gene: TRBV6-5
d_gene: TRBD2

CDR3aa: CASSPDSALDEQYF
CDR3nt: TGTGCCAGCAGCCCGGACTCCGCATTGGACGAGCAGTACTTC
abundance: NA
j_gene: TRBJ2-7
v_gene: TRBV5-6
d_gene: NA

CDR3aa: CASTHSGRKGANVLTF
CDR3nt: TGTGCCAGCACCCACAGCGGGAGAAAAGGGGCCAACGTCCTGACTTTC
abundance: NA
j_gene: TRBJ2-6
v_gene: TRBV5-4
d_gene: TRBD2